A single sample gave rise to the 24 T cell receptor beta chains below, sequenced in a study of blood T cell repertoires in COVID-19. Clones were sequenced by immunoSEQ multiplex PCR, and TCRdb holds only the in-frame ones, with some missing. The data show 150,000 to 200,000 clones, around 81% seen once. Sample: peripheral blood. These receptors were taken from a woman aged 40 to 50 with COVID-19, enrolled during active disease.

Many counts were recorded for this clone. This chain joins TRBV3-1 (or the pseudogene TRBV3-2) and TRBJ2-2, with 7 bases that match TRBD2. The V gene's germline CDR1 is LGHDT and CDR2 YNNKEL (reference sequence). The length of the CDR3 is 16 residues. J was trimmed by 6 bases and V by 0 bases; bases with no gene match: 7. Here the CDR3 DNA reads TGTGCCAGCAGCCAAGAGTTCTTTCGGGGGGCCGGGGAGCTGTTTTTT. As protein: CASSQEFFRGAGELFF.

The chain is built from TRBV4-1 and TRBJ2-3; TRBD2 might be the D (5 bases). The CDR3 spans 13 residues. Trimming removed 5 bases from V and 2 bases from J, with 8 bases in between. Germline loops: CDR1 MGHRA, CDR2 YSYEKL. The CDR3 sequence: CASSSRDTDTQYF. DNA for the CDR3: TGCGCCAGCAGCAGTCGGGACACAGATACGCAGTATTTT.

This rearrangement joins TRBV9 to TRBJ1-2, with TRBD1 matching over 7 bases. The germline V gene encodes CDR1 SGDLS and CDR2 YYNGEE. This CDR3 comprises 13 residues. The ends lost 4 bases at V and 6 bases at J; junction bases unmatched: 6. Written as DNA, the CDR3 is TGTGCCAGCAGCCTAGACAGGGATGATGGCTACACCTTC. Protein product: CASSLDRDDGYTF.

A remark on this clone: This sample includes further DNA sequences coding for the same CDR3. The J gene is TRBJ2-3, the V gene TRBV6-4; 7 bases fit TRBD1. The V segment lost 4 bases and the J segment 3 bases; nucleotides outside the gene matches: 4. The CDR3 has 14 residues. Germline CDR1 MRHNA, CDR2 SNTAGT. This chain's CDR3 is CASSGSGGTDTQYF. In DNA, the CDR3 is TGTGCCAGCAGTGGATCAGGGGGAACAGATACGCAGTATTTT.

There are a few counts of this clone. This chain uses TRBV3-1 (or the pseudogene TRBV3-2) with TRBJ1-4, with D maybe TRBD1 (5 bases). Germline V gene sequence: CDR1 LGHDT, CDR2 YNNKEL (reference sequence). Trimming cost V 4 bases and J 7 bases, with 16 bases left between them. The CDR3 runs to 15 residues. The CDR3 region has the DNA TGTGCCAGCAGCCCCCCCGGGGGGTTTGGTGAAAAACTGTTTTTT. Its protein product is CASSPPGGFGEKLFF.

V usage is TRBV30 and J usage is TRBJ2-5; TRBD1 matches 7 bases. The germline V gene has CDR1 GTSNPN and CDR2 SVGIG (reference sequence). The CDR3 covers 14 residues. V shed 3 bases, J shed 9 bases, and the junction held 13 bases outside the gene matches. In DNA, the CDR3 is TGTGCCTGGAGCAAAGGGACAGCTAGAGAATCCCAGTACTTC. Amino acid sequence: CAWSKGTARESQYF.

In nucleotides, the CDR3 is TGCGCCAGCAGCTTTGGACTAGCGGGAGGGCCCGCCAAAAACATTCAGTACTTC. This translates into CASSFGLAGGPAKNIQYF. The chain is built from TRBV5-1 and TRBJ2-4, with 15 bases fitting TRBD2. Germline V lookup: CDR1 SGHRS, CDR2 YFSETQ. The CDR3 runs to 18 residues. V lost 2 bases, J lost 1 base, and 4 bases stayed unmatched.

V and J are TRBV11-3 and TRBJ2-1, with 10 bases lining up with TRBD2. This CDR3 spans 15 amino acids. Germline lookup yields CDR1 SGHNT and CDR2 YENEEA. V dropped 4 bases and J dropped 5; count of bases not matched to a gene: 5. The CDR3 DNA reads as TGTGCCAGCAGCTGGAGCGGGGGGGCCAACAATGAGCAGTTCTTC. This sequence encodes CASSWSGGANNEQFF.

This chain connects TRBV6-5 to TRBJ1-1, with 7 bases lining up with TRBD1. This CDR3 has 11 amino acids. CDR1 and CDR2 from the germline V gene are MNHEY and SVGAGI. The ends lost 5 bases at V and 6 bases at J; junction bases unmatched: 0. The CDR3 coding sequence is TGTGCCAGCAGTCAGGGGGCTGAAGCTTTCTTT. It yields the protein CASSQGAEAFF.

CDR3 amino acids: CASEGELTEAFF. In DNA, the CDR3 is TGTGCTAGTGAGGGGGAACTCACTGAAGCTTTCTTT. J is TRBJ1-1 and V is TRBV12-5; D might be TRBD1 (6 bases). This CDR3 is built from 12 residues. Germline-derived CDR1 and CDR2 are LGHNT and FRNRAP. The ends were cut back, 7 bases at V and 4 bases at J, with 10 bases in the middle.

This chain links TRBV18 with TRBJ2-5; 11 bases fit TRBD1. The J segment lost 5 bases and the V segment lost 3 bases, leaving 2 bases of the junction unmatched. This CDR3 region has 14 residues. Germline V gene sequence: CDR1 KGHSH, CDR2 LQKENI. CDR3 bases: TGTGCCAGCTCACCCAGGGACAGGGGGGAGACCCAGTACTTC. Residues: CASSPRDRGETQYF.

J is TRBJ1-5 and V is TRBV19; no reliable D call. Germline V gives CDR1 LNHDA, CDR2 SQIVND (reference sequence). The CDR3 is 13 residues long. V was clipped by 2 bases and J by 6 bases, with 8 bases between them. The CDR3 DNA reads TGTGCCAGTAGTATATCCGGCGGTCAGCCCCAGCATTTT. This codes for CASSISGGQPQHF.

The chain couples TRBV28 to TRBJ2-7; 9 bases align to TRBD2. V shed 11 bases and J 2 bases; nucleotides not matched to a gene: 10. In germline, CDR1 is MDHEN, CDR2 SYDVKM. CDR3 length equals 14 residues. DNA of the CDR3: TGTGCCTCCCAACCCCTAGCGGGAACCTACGAGCAGTACTTC. Translating gives CASQPLAGTYEQYF. Drawing the rest from reference TRBV28 and TRBJ2-7, the complete variable domain is DVKVTQSSRYLVKRTGEKVFLECVQDMDHENMFWYRQDPGLGLRLIYFSYDVKMKEKGDIPEGYSVSREKKERFSLILESASTNQTSMYLCASQPLAGTYEQYFGPGTRLTVT.

The chain employs TRBV27 and TRBJ1-5; 7 bases match TRBD1. Germline V gene data show CDR1 as MNHEY and CDR2 as SMNVEV (reference sequence). The trim removed 5 bases at V and 5 bases at J, leaving 6 bases unmatched. The length of the CDR3 is 14 residues. The CDR3 protein is CASSNRGRDQPQHF. In DNA form, the CDR3 reads TGTGCCAGCAGTAACAGGGGAAGGGATCAGCCCCAGCATTTT.

The count of this clone is one. The V and J genes are TRBV2 and TRBJ2-1, with TRBD1 identical over 9 bases. Per the germline V gene, CDR1 is SNHLY and CDR2 is FYNNEI. The CDR3 is made up of 15 amino acids. V gave up 4 bases and J gave up 4 bases; unmatched junction bases: 5. For the CDR3, the DNA is TGTGCCAGCAGTGGGACAGGGGTAGGGTACAATGAGCAGTTCTTC. This encodes CASSGTGVGYNEQFF.

The chain has TRBV19 and TRBJ1-2, with D perhaps TRBD1 (6 bases). This CDR3 contains 15 residues. V was clipped by 1 base and J by 8 bases, with 17 bases between them. Germline CDR1 is LNHDA and CDR2 is SQIVND (reference sequence). CDR3 sequence (DNA): TGTGCCAGTAGTATAGCCATCAAGACAGGCACCGGCTACACCTTC. Translating it yields CASSIAIKTGTGYTF.

Comments on this clone: The sample holds other DNA sequences that translate to the same CDR3. The genes are TRBV19 and TRBJ1-5, with D tentatively TRBD1 (5 bases). Deletions cut 2 bases from V and 6 bases from J, with 11 bases between. This CDR3 has 14 amino acids. In germline, CDR1 is LNHDA, CDR2 SQIVND (reference sequence). The CDR3 region has the DNA TGTGCCAGTAGTATACAAGGGGCTGGTCAGCCCCAGCATTTT. It is translated as CASSIQGAGQPQHF.

This chain joins TRBV4-1 and TRBJ2-1; D perhaps matches TRBD2 (5 bases). CDR1 and CDR2 from the germline V gene are MGHRA and YSYEKL. The ends were cut back, 4 bases at V and 8 bases at J, with 15 bases in the middle. The length of the CDR3 is 14 residues. Here the CDR3 DNA reads TGCGCCAGCAGCCCAAACGTCGTGAGGGATGAGCAGTTCTTC. Translation: CASSPNVVRDEQFF.

The rearrangement joins TRBV19 to TRBJ2-2; a weak D match, TRBD1 (6 bases). Germline V gene lookup returns CDR1 LNHDA and CDR2 SQIVND (reference sequence). V lost 4 bases and J 4 bases, leaving 13 bases between the germline ends. This CDR3 has 15 residues. CDR3 DNA sequence: TGTGCCAGTAGTACCCGGGACAAATTCACCGGGGAGCTGTTTTTT. Its translation is CASSTRDKFTGELFF.

The rearrangement joins TRBV28 to TRBJ1-2; the match to TRBD1 covers 9 bases. V lost 2 bases to trimming and J lost 3 bases; unmatched junction nucleotides: 7. Germline values: CDR1 MDHEN, CDR2 SYDVKM. The CDR3 contains 16 residues. Written as DNA, the CDR3 is TGTGCCAGCAGTTTAATAGAGCGGGACAGGGACTATGGCTACACCTTC. It specifies CASSLIERDRDYGYTF.

CDR3 region: CASSLYSTYEQYF. The CDR3 region has the DNA TGTGCCAGCAGTTTGTACAGCACCTACGAGCAGTACTTC. This rearrangement joins TRBV28 to TRBJ2-7; no clear D gene. V shed 3 bases and J shed 2 bases, with 8 bases lying between them. CDR1 and CDR2 from the germline V gene are MDHEN and SYDVKM. CDR3 length: 13 amino acids.

The DNA for the CDR3 is TGTGCCAGCAGTTTAGTCAGGGGGGACTATGGCTACACCTTC. Its protein is CASSLVRGDYGYTF. The rearrangement links TRBV6-5 to TRBJ1-2, with 7 bases matching TRBD1. Germline V gene sequence: CDR1 MNHEY, CDR2 SVGAGI. V shed 4 bases, J shed 3 bases, and the junction held 5 bases outside the gene matches. This CDR3 has 14 residues.

This chain links TRBV6-5 with TRBJ2-7; TRBD2 matches 11 bases. The germline V gene has CDR1 MNHEY and CDR2 SVGAGI. The junction had 4 bases not matched to a gene; V was cut back by 1 base and J by 2 bases. The CDR3 has 16 amino acids. CDR3 sequence reads: CASSYLPGLAAYEQYF. For the CDR3, the DNA is TGTGCCAGCAGTTACTTACCGGGACTAGCGGCCTACGAGCAGTACTTC.

This chain links TRBV4-1 with TRBJ2-7, with D perhaps TRBD2 (5 bases). V was trimmed by 1 base and J by 5 bases, leaving 15 bases between them. The CDR3 extends over 15 amino acids. The germline gives CDR1 MGHRA, CDR2 YSYEKL. The CDR3 DNA follows: TGCGCCAGCAGCCAAGTCCTGATAGCGTTGGACGAGCAGTACTTC. Translation: CASSQVLIALDEQYF.